The 21 T cell receptor beta chains reported below all come from one sample, sequenced in a study of T cell repertoires in cytomegalovirus infection. TCRdb analysed the reads with MiXCR anew, one entry per CDR3 protein. The data show approximately 180,000 distinct CDR3 sequences, approximately 19% seen once. Sequenced sample: PBMCs. Receptors originate from a human donor in good health (CMV status not recorded). Some clones in this sample may be carry-over from other donors' samples.

The chain is built from TRBV20-1 and TRBJ2-1; TRBD1 matches 7 bases. Losses at the gene ends were 6 bases for V and 6 bases for J; bases not matched to a gene: 5. Germline V gene lookup returns CDR1 DFQATT and CDR2 SNEGSKA (reference sequence). This CDR3 spans 12 amino acids. CDR3 region: CSAPDRANEQFF. The CDR3 DNA follows: TGCAGTGCCCCTGACAGGGCCAATGAGCAGTTCTTC.

This chain links TRBV11-3 with TRBJ2-7; 7 bases match TRBD1. V lost 4 bases to trimming and J lost 1 base; unmatched junction nucleotides: 4. The CDR3 sequence is 14 residues long. Germline V gene sequence: CDR1 SGHNT, CDR2 YENEEA. The DNA for the CDR3 is TGTGCCAGCAGCTCACAGGGGTGGTCCTACGAGCAGTACTTC. It specifies CASSSQGWSYEQYF.

This clonotype was seen at least ten times. The chain carries TRBV7-9 and TRBJ1-1, with a possible D match to TRBD1 (5 bases). Trimming took off 5 bases at V and 0 bases at J, with 13 bases between the two ends. The CDR3 consists of 15 residues. CDR1 is SEHNR and CDR2 is FQNEAQ in the germline V gene (reference sequence). The CDR3 nucleotides read TGTGCCAGCAGCCCTCAGACAGTTATGAACACTGAAGCTTTCTTT. It translates to CASSPQTVMNTEAFF.

There are a few counts of this clonotype. The chain employs TRBV11-2 and TRBJ2-5; tentative D call: TRBD2 (6 bases). CDR3 length equals 14 residues. Trimming cost V 4 bases and J 8 bases, with 17 bases left between them. Germline V gene lookup returns CDR1 SGHAT and CDR2 FQNNGV. CDR3 DNA sequence: TGTGCCAGCAGCTCGTTGGGACTGGCGGATACCCAGTACTTC. This gives the protein CASSSLGLADTQYF.

This clonotype was counted many times. The genes are TRBV7-2 and TRBJ2-1; TRBD1 agrees at 7 bases. Germline V gene lookup returns CDR1 SGHTA and CDR2 FQGNSA. There are 13 residues in the CDR3. With V trimmed by 4 bases and J by 10 bases, 7 bases remained unmatched. The CDR3 loop is CASSSRQGWEQFF. DNA for the CDR3: TGTGCCAGCAGCTCGCGACAGGGCTGGGAGCAGTTCTTC.

This rearrangement joins TRBV6-6 to TRBJ2-7; D remains ambiguous. The germline CDR1 and CDR2 sequences are MNHNY and SVGAGI (reference sequence). The CDR3 is 13 amino acids. V was cut by 5 bases and J by 4 bases, with 12 bases left in between. CDR3 nucleotides: TGTGCCAGCAGTCGACAACCCCGATACGAGCAGTACTTC. Amino acids: CASSRQPRYEQYF.

This clonotype was seen a few times. The rearrangement joins TRBV24-1 to TRBJ2-7; no firm D call. Germline assignment: CDR1 KGHDR and CDR2 SFDVKD. Deletions cut 5 bases from V and 1 base from J, with 8 bases between. The CDR3 runs 13 residues. CDR3 sequence reads: CATSAAASYEQYF. The DNA of the CDR3 is TGTGCCACCAGTGCGGCGGCTTCCTACGAGCAGTACTTC.

V gene TRBV19 combines with J gene TRBJ1-3; no definite D call. The V end lost 4 bases, the J end lost 1 base, and 14 bases lay between the germline ends. This CDR3 region has 16 residues. The germline V gene has CDR1 LNHDA and CDR2 SQIVND (reference sequence). CDR3 DNA: TGTGCCAGTAGTAACCCGGGAGAGGAGTCTGGAAACACCATATATTTT. Translated: CASSNPGEESGNTIYF.

This clonotype was recorded many times. The chain employs TRBV4-3 and TRBJ1-2; D may be TRBD1 (5 bases). The CDR3 is made up of 16 amino acids. Germline-derived CDR1 and CDR2 are LGHNA and YSLEER. The V end was cut by 4 bases, the J end by 6 bases, with 21 bases between. The CDR3 region has the DNA TGCGCCAGCAGCCGATCAAAAAGCTTCAGGGACGATGGCTACACCTTC. Residues: CASSRSKSFRDDGYTF.

This clonotype has a count of ten or more. The chain links TRBV5-1 to TRBJ2-2; D is perhaps TRBD1 or TRBD2 (5 bases each). The CDR3 has 15 residues. Trimming took 5 bases from V and 2 from J, leaving 13 bases between them. CDR1 is SGHRS and CDR2 is YFSETQ in the germline V gene. The CDR3 sequence: CASRTGRLNTGELFF. CDR3 sequence (DNA): TGCGCCAGCAGAACGGGACGGCTCAACACCGGGGAGCTGTTTTTT.

V and J are TRBV12-3 or TRBV12-4 and TRBJ2-2; D possibly corresponds to TRBD2 (5 bases). Trimming stripped 3 bases from V and 5 bases from J, with 13 bases between. CDR3 length: 15 amino acids. The CDR3 loop is CASSFPLAGTGELFF. As DNA, the CDR3 is TGTGCCAGCAGTTTCCCCCTCGCGGGTACCGGGGAGCTGTTTTTT.

This clonotype was picked up a small number of times. The CDR3 protein is CASSLGQALLAATNEKLFF. The CDR3 DNA reads as TGCGCCAGCAGCTTGGGTCAGGCCCTCTTGGCGGCAACTAATGAAAAACTGTTTTTT. The chain joins TRBV5-1 to TRBJ1-4, with D unresolved. CDR1 and CDR2 (germline): SGHRS, YFSETQ. Trimming stripped 0 bases from V and 0 bases from J, with 18 bases between. This CDR3 is 19 amino acids long.

V usage is TRBV5-4 and J usage is TRBJ2-7; no reliable D call. The CDR3 loop spans 12 amino acids. Trimming shortened V by 1 base and J by 4 bases, and 6 bases separated the two germline ends. Germline CDR1 and CDR2: SGHNT and YYREEE (reference sequence). Written as DNA, the CDR3 is TGTGCCAGCAGCTTGTATGATTACGAGCAGTACTTC. Amino acids: CASSLYDYEQYF.

This clonotype appeared a few times. The V gene is TRBV12-3 or TRBV12-4, the J gene TRBJ1-1, with 8 bases lining up with TRBD1. The CDR3 consists of 14 residues. The V and J ends lost 8 bases and 6 bases, in that order; junction bases with no gene match: 11. CDR3 DNA sequence: TGTGCCAGCTCACAGGGGGGCGAGCTCGCTGAAGCTTTCTTT. Amino acid sequence: CASSQGGELAEAFF.

This clonotype was seen at least ten times. The rearrangement joins TRBV11-3 to TRBJ2-4; 7 positions agree with TRBD1. Germline-derived CDR1 and CDR2 are SGHNT and YENEEA. This CDR3 contains 13 residues. V dropped 4 bases and J dropped 7; count of bases not matched to a gene: 4. CDR3 protein: CASSYPGQNIQYF. The CDR3, as DNA: TGTGCCAGCAGCTACCCGGGACAGAACATTCAGTACTTC.

The chain employs TRBV30 and TRBJ2-7; 7 positions match TRBD2. The CDR3 loop spans 14 amino acids. Trimming took 7 bases from V and 0 from J; bases not matched to a gene: 9. Per the germline V gene, CDR1 is GTSNPN and CDR2 is SVGIG (reference sequence). CDR3 DNA sequence: TGTGCCTCCAATCGGGAGGCTTCCTCCTACGAGCAGTACTTC. Residues: CASNREASSYEQYF.

In its sample, this clonotype was seen a few times. J is TRBJ2-5 and V is TRBV6-1, with TRBD1 as a possible D gene (6 bases). Germline values: CDR1 MNHNS, CDR2 SASEGT. Between the trimmed V and J ends, which lost 3 bases and 5 bases, there was a span of 22 bases. The length of the CDR3 is 17 residues. CDR3 sequence reads: CASSESPRQAVGETQYF. The DNA of the CDR3 is TGTGCCAGCAGTGAGTCACCTAGACAGGCTGTAGGGGAGACCCAGTACTTC.

This clonotype has just a few counts. V is TRBV19 and J is TRBJ1-6; no clear D gene. Trimming left V 0 bases short and J 6 bases short, with 15 bases between. Germline assignment: CDR1 LNHDA and CDR2 SQIVND (reference sequence). There are 17 residues in the CDR3. The CDR3 coding sequence is TGTGCCAGTAGTATAGATCCCCAGGTTCGCGGTAATTCACCCCTCCACTTT. As protein: CASSIDPQVRGNSPLHF.

This chain connects TRBV29-1 to TRBJ2-7; D perhaps matches TRBD2 (6 bases). The germline gives CDR1 SQVTM, CDR2 ANQGSEA. V lost 5 bases and J 2 bases, leaving 13 bases between the germline ends. This CDR3 has 13 amino acids. In DNA, the CDR3 is TGCAGCGTTAGGACCGGGGAGGCCTACGAGCAGTACTTC. Encoded protein: CSVRTGEAYEQYF.

This clonotype was detected only a few times. This chain joins TRBV2 and TRBJ2-1; 10 bases line up with TRBD1. CDR1 and CDR2 (germline): SNHLY, FYNNEI. Trimming removed 5 bases from V and 6 bases from J; junction bases left unmatched: 10. CDR3 length: 16 amino acids. Here the CDR3 reads CASSRDRGSLLNEQFF. The CDR3 DNA reads as TGTGCCAGCAGTAGGGACAGGGGTTCTTTGCTCAATGAGCAGTTCTTC.

The CDR3 protein is CASSFPGTELFF. The CDR3 nucleotides are TGTGCCAGCAGTTTTCCGGGGACCGAGCTGTTTTTT. This chain joins TRBV12-3 or TRBV12-4 and TRBJ2-2; D may be TRBD1 or TRBD2 (5 bases each). The V end was cut by 3 bases, the J end by 11 bases, with 10 bases between. The CDR3 extends over 12 amino acids.